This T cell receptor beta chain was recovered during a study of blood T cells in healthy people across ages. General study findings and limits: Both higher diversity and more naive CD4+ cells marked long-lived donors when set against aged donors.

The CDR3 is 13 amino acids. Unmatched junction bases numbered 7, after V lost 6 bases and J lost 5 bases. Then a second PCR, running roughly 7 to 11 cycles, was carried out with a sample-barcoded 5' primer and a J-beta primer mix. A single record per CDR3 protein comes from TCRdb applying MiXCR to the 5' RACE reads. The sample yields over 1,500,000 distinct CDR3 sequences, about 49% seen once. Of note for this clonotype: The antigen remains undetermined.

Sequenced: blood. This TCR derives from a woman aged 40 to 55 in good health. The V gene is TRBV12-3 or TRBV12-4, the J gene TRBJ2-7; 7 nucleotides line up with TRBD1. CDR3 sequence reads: CASRRQGLDEQYF. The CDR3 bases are TGTGCCAGCAGAAGACAGGGATTGGACGAGCAGTACTTC.